These T cell receptor beta chains were read from a single sample in a study of blood T cell repertoires in COVID-19. Only in-frame clones appear in the TCRdb table, and some are missing; sequencing was by immunoSEQ multiplex PCR. The repertoire has more than 80,000 clones, 86% of them found once; the top ten carry 8%. The material sequenced was peripheral blood. All receptors come from a man in his fifties or sixties with active COVID-19. Both conserved end residues are part of each CDR3. Fields, in order: V gene, D gene, J gene, clone size, CDR3 protein, CDR3 DNA. D genes are given only for firm matches. A row's size may be missing; if present it is once, few, many or a size class.

TRBV29-1	TRBD1	TRBJ1-6	.	CSARDGLLRDRGSGNSPLHF	TGCAGCGCCCGAGACGGGTTACTCCGGGACAGGGGTTCGGGAAATTCACCCCTCCACTTT
TRBV5-1	.	TRBJ2-7	few	CASSQGFLRGGYEQYF	TGCGCCAGCAGCCAGGGATTCCTGCGGGGTGGCTACGAGCAGTACTTC
TRBV5-4	TRBD2	TRBJ2-7	.	CASSLGLAGRSDEQYF	TGTGCCAGCAGCTTGGGACTAGCGGGGCGATCTGACGAGCAGTACTTC
TRBV7-2	TRBD1	TRBJ2-3	.	CASSFGTATDTQYF	TGTGCCAGCAGCTTCGGGACAGCTACAGATACGCAGTATTTT
TRBV7-2	.	TRBJ1-6	.	CASLTGDNSPLHF	TGTGCCAGCTTAACAGGAGATAATTCACCCCTCCACTTT
TRBV7-3	TRBD1	TRBJ2-1	.	CASSPGGTGGGGEQFF	TGTGCCAGCAGCCCAGGCGGGACAGGGGGCGGAGGAGAGCAGTTCTTC
TRBV28	.	TRBJ1-5	once	CASSSPREGGSNQPQHF	TGTGCCAGCAGTTCCCCCCGGGAGGGCGGGAGCAATCAGCCCCAGCATTTT
TRBV5-8	TRBD1	TRBJ1-2	.	CASSRPGLDPGQGLRGYTF	TGTGCCAGCAGCCGACCGGGTTTGGACCCGGGACAGGGCCTCCGAGGCTACACCTTC
TRBV28	.	TRBJ2-7	once	CASSARPWTDEQYF	TGTGCCAGCAGTGCCCGCCCTTGGACAGACGAGCAGTACTTC
TRBV6-2/TRBV6-3	TRBD2	TRBJ2-1	.	CASSRGGAYNEQFF	TGTGCCAGCAGTCGCGGGGGTGCCTACAATGAGCAGTTCTTC
TRBV19	TRBD2	TRBJ2-1	.	CASKASGGRNEQFF	TGTGCCAGTAAGGCTAGCGGGGGGAGGAATGAGCAGTTCTTC
TRBV11-3	TRBD1	TRBJ2-4	.	CASSGPDRGGKNIQYF	TGTGCCAGCAGCGGACCAGACAGGGGTGGCAAAAACATTCAGTACTTC